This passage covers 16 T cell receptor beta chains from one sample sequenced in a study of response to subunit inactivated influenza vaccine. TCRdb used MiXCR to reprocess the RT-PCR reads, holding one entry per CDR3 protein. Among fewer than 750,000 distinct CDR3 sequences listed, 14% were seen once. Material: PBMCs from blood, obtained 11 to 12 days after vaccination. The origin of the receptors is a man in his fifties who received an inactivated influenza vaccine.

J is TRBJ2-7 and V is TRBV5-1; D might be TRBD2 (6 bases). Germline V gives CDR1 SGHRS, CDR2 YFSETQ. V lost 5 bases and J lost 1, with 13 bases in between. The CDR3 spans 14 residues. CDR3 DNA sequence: TGCGCCAGCAGGTTTTCCCGGGAGTCCTACGAGCAGTACTTC. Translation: CASRFSRESYEQYF.

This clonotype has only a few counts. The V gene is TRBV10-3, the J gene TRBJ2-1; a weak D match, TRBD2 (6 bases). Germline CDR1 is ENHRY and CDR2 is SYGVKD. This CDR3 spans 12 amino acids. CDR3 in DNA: TGTGGGGTGGCGGGAACCCACAATGAGCAGTTCTTC. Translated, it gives CGVAGTHNEQFF.

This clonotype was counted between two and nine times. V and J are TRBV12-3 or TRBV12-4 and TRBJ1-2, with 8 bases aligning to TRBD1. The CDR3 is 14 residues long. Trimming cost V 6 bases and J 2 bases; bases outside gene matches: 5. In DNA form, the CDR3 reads TGTGCCAGCAGGCCGGGACAGGCAAACTATGGCTACACCTTC. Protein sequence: CASRPGQANYGYTF.

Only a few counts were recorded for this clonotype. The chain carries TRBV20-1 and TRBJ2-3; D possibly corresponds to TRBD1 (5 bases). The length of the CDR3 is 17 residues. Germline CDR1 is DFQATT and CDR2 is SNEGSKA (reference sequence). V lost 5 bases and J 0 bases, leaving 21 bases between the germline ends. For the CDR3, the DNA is TGCAGTGCTCCCCTCCTGGTGGGGCCCACTAGCACAGATACGCAGTATTTT. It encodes CSAPLLVGPTSTDTQYF.

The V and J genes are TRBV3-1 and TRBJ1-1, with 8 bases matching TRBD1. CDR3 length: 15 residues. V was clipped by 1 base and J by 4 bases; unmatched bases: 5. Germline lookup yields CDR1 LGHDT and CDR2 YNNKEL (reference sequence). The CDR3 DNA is TGTGCCAGCAGCCAAGGGGGGACAGGAGCCACTGAAGCTTTCTTT. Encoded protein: CASSQGGTGATEAFF.

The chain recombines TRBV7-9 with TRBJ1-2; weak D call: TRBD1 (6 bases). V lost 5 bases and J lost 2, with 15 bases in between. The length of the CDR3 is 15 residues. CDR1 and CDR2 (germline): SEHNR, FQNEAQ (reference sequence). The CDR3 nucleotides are TGTGCCAGCAGCCTCATTCAGGACAGAAACTATGGCTACACCTTC. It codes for CASSLIQDRNYGYTF.

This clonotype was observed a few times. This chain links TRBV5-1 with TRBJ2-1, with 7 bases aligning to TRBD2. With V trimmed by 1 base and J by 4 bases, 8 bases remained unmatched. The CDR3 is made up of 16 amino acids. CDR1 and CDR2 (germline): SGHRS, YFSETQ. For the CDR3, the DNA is TGCGCCAGCAGCTTGATGGTAGCGGGTCAGTACAATGAGCAGTTCTTC. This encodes CASSLMVAGQYNEQFF.

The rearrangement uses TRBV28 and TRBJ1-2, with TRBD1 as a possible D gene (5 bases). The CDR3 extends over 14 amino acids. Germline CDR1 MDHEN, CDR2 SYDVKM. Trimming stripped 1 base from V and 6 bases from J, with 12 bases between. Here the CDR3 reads CASSLYGAGNGYTF. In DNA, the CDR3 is TGTGCCAGCAGTTTATATGGGGCTGGGAATGGCTACACCTTC.

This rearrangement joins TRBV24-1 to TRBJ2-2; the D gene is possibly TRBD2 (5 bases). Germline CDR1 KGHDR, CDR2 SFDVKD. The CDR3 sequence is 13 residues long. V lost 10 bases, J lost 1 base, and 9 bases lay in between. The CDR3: CATRTENTGELFF. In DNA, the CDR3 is TGTGCCACGCGGACTGAGAACACCGGGGAGCTGTTTTTT.

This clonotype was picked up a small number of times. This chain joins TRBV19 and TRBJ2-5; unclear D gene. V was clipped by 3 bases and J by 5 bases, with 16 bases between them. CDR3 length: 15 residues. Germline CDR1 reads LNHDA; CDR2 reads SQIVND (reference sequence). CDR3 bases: TGTGCCAGTAGTATGGCGGCAGGACCTGTGGAGACCCAGTACTTC. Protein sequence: CASSMAAGPVETQYF.

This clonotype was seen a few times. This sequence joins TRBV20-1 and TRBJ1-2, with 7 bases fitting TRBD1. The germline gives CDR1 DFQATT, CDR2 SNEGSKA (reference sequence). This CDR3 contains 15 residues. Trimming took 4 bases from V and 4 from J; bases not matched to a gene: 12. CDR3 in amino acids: CSATPPTGYTYGYTF. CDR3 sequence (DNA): TGCAGTGCTACACCACCGACAGGGTACACCTATGGCTACACCTTC.

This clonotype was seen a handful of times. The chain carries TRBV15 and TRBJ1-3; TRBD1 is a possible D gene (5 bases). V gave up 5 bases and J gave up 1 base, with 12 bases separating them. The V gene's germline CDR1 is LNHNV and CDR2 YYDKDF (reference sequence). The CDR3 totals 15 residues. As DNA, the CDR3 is TGTGCCACCAGCGGACGGGACGGTTCTGGAAACACCATATATTTT. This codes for CATSGRDGSGNTIYF.

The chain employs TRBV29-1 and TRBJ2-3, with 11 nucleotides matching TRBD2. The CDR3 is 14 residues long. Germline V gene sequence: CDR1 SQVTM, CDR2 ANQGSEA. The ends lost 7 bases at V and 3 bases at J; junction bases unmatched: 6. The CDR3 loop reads CSAETSGSTDTQYF. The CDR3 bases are TGCAGCGCGGAAACTAGCGGGAGTACAGATACGCAGTATTTT.

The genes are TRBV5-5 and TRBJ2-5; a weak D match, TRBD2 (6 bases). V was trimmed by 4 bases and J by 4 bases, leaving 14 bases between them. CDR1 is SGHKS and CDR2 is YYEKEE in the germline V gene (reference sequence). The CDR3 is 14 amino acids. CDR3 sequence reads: CASSRLEGGETQYF. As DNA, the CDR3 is TGTGCCAGCAGCCGTCTGGAGGGCGGAGAGACCCAGTACTTC.

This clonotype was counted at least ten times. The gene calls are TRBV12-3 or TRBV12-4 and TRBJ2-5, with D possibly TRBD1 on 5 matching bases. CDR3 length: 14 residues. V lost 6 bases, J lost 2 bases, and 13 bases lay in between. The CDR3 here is CASSFSAGQETQYF. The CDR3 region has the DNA TGTGCCAGCAGCTTTTCCGCAGGGCAAGAGACCCAGTACTTC.

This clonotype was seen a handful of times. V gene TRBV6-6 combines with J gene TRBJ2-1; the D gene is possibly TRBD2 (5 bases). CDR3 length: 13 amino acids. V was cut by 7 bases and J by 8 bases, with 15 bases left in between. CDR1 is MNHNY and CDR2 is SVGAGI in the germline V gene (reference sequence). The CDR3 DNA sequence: TGTGCCAGCACCAACACGGGGATTGATGAGCAGTTCTTC. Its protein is CASTNTGIDEQFF.